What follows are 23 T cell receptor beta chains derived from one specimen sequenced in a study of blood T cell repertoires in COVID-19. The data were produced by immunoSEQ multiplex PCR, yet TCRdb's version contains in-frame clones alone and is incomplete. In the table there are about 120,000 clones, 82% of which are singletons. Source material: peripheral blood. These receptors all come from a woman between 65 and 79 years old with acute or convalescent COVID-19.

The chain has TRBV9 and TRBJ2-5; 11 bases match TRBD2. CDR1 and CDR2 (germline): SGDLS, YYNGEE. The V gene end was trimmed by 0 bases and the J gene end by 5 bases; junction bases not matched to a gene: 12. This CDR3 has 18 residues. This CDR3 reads CASSVGPLSGGAGETQYF. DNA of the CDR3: TGTGCCAGCAGCGTAGGCCCCCTTAGCGGGGGGGCCGGGGAGACCCAGTACTTC.

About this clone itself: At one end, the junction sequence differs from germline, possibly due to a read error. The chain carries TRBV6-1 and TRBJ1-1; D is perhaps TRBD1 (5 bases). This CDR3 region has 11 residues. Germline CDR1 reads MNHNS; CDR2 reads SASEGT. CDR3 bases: TGTGCCAGCAGTGAAGTCCGGGACTGTAACTTT. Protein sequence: CASSEVRDCNF.

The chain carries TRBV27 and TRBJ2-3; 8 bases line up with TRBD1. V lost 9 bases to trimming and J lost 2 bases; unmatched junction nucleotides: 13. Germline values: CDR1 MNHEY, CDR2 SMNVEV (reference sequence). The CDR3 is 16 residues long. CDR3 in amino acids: CARLPGGEIFTDTQYF. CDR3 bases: TGTGCCAGGTTACCAGGGGGCGAAATATTCACAGATACGCAGTATTTT.

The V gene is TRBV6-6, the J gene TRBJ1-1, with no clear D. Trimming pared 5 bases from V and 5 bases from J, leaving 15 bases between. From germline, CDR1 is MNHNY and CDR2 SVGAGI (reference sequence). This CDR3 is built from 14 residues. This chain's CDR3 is CASSTQVSITEAFF. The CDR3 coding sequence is TGTGCCAGCAGTACGCAGGTCAGCATAACTGAAGCTTTCTTT.

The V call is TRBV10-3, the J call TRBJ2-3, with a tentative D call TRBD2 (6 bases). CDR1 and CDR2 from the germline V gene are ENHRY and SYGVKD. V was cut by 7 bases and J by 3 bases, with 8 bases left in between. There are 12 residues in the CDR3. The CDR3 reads CAITSGTDTQYF. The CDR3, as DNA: TGTGCCATCACCAGCGGGACAGATACGCAGTATTTT.

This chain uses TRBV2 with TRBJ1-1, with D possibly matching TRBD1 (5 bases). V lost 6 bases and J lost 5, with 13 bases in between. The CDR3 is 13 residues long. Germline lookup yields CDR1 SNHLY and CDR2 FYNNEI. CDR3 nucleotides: TGTGCCAGCAGCCAAGGGGTTGGTACTGAAGCTTTCTTT. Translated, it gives CASSQGVGTEAFF.

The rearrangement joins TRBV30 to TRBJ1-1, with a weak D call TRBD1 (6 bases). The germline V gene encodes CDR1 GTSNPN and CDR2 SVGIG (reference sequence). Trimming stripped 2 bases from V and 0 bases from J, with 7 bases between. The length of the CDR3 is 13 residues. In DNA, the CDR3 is TGTGCCTGGAGTCAGGGGATGAACACTGAAGCTTTCTTT. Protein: CAWSQGMNTEAFF.

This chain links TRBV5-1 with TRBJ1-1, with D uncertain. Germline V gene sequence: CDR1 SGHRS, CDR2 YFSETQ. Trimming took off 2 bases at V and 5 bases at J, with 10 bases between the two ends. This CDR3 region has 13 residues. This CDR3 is CASSLDPGTEAFF. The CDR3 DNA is TGCGCCAGCAGCTTAGACCCGGGTACTGAAGCTTTCTTT.

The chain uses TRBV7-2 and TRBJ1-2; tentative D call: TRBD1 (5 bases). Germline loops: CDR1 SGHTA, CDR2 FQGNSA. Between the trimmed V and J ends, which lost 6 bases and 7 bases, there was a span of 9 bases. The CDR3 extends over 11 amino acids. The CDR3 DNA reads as TGTGCCAGCAGTTCGACAGCTGGCTACACCTTC. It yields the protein CASSSTAGYTF.

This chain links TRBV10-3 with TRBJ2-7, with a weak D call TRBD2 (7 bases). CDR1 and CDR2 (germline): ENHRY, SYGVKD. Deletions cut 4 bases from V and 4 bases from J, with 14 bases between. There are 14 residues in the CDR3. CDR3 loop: CAISVGGGPYEQYF. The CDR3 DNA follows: TGTGCCATCAGTGTAGGGGGGGGACCTTACGAGCAGTACTTC.

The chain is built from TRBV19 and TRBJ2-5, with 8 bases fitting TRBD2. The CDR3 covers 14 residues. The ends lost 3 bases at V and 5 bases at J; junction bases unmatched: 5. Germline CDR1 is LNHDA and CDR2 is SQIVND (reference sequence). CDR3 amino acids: CASSIFGGAETQYF. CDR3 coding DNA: TGTGCCAGTAGTATTTTCGGGGGGGCGGAGACCCAGTACTTC.

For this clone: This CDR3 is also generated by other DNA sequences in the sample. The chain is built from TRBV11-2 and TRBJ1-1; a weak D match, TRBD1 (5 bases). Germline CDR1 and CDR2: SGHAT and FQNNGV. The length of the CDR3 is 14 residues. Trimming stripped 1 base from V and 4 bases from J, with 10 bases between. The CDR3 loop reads CASSLGQGSTEAFF. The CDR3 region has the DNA TGTGCCAGCAGCTTAGGGCAGGGAAGCACTGAAGCTTTCTTT. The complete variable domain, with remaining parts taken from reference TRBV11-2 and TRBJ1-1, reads EAGVAQSPRYKIIEKRQSVAFWCNPISGHATLYWYQQILGQGPKLLIQFQNNGVVDDSQLPKDRFSAERLKGVDSTLKIQPAKLEDSAVYLCASSLGQGSTEAFFGQGTRLTVV.

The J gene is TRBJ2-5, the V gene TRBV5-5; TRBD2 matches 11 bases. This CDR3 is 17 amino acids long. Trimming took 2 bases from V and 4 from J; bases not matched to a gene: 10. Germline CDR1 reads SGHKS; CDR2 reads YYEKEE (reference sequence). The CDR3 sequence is CASSLTFSGGAGETQYF. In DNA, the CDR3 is TGTGCCAGCAGCTTAACGTTTAGCGGGGGGGCCGGAGAGACCCAGTACTTC. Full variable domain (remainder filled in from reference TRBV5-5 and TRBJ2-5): DAGVTQSPTHLIKTRGQQVTLRCSPISGHKSVSWYQQVLGQGPQFIFQYYEKEERGRGNFPDRFSARQFPNYSSELNVNALLLGDSALYLCASSLTFSGGAGETQYFGPGTRLLVL.

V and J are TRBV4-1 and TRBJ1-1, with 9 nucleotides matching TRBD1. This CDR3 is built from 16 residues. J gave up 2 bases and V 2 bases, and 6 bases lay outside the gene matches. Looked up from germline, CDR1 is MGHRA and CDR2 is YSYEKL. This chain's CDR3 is CASSQHTGGLNTEAFF. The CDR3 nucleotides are TGCGCCAGCAGCCAACATACAGGGGGCCTTAACACTGAAGCTTTCTTT.

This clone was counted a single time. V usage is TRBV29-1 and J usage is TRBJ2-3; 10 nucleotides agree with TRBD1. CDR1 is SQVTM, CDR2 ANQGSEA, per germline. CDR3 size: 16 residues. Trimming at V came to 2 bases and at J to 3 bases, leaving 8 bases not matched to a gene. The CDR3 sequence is CSVERSRDRGTDTQYF. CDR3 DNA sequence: TGCAGCGTTGAAAGATCCCGGGACAGGGGTACAGATACGCAGTATTTT.

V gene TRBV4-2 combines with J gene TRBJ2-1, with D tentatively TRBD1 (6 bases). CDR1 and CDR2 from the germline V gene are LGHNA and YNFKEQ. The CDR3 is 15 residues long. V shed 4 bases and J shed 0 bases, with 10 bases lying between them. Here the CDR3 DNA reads TGTGCCAGCAGCCCGACAGGAACCTCCTACAATGAGCAGTTCTTC. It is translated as CASSPTGTSYNEQFF.

The CDR3 here is CASSLEGQGSTDTQYF. In DNA form, the CDR3 reads TGTGCCAGCAGCTTAGAGGGTCAGGGCAGCACAGATACGCAGTATTTT. The chain carries TRBV7-9 and TRBJ2-3; perhaps TRBD1 as D (5 bases). V was shortened by 1 base and J by 0 bases, with 11 bases between the two germline ends. The CDR3 totals 16 residues. Germline CDR1 is SEHNR and CDR2 is FQNEAQ (reference sequence).

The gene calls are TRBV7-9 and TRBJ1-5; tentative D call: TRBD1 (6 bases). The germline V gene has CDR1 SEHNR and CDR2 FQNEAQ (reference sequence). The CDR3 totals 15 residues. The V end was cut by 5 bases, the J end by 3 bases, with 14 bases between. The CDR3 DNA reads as TGTGCCAGCAGCCCCGTGGGGGCCAACAATCAGCCCCAGCATTTT. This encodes CASSPVGANNQPQHF. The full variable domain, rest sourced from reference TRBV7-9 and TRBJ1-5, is DTGVSQNPRHKITKRGQNVTFRCDPISEHNRLYWYRQTLGQGPEFLTYFQNEAQLEKSRLLSDRFSAERPKGSFSTLEIQRTEQGDSAMYLCASSPVGANNQPQHFGDGTRLSIL.

The CDR3 sequence: CATKGQFGGNTIYF. CDR3 DNA sequence: TGTGCCACTAAGGGACAGTTCGGCGGAAACACCATATATTTT. This chain uses TRBV19 with TRBJ1-3, with 7 positions matching TRBD1. The CDR3 totals 14 residues. Germline CDR1 is LNHDA and CDR2 is SQIVND (reference sequence). The ends lost 10 bases at V and 4 bases at J; junction bases unmatched: 10.

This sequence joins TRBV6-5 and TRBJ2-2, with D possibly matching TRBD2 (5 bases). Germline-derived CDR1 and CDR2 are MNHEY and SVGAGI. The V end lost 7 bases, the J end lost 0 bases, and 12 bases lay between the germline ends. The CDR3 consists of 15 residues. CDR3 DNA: TGTGCCAGCAAAGAGGGTGTCGCGAACACCGGGGAGCTGTTTTTT. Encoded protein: CASKEGVANTGELFF.

CDR3 residues: CASSHPQVDSPLHF. Written as DNA, the CDR3 is TGTGCCAGCAGTCACCCCCAGGTTGATTCACCCCTCCACTTT. V gene TRBV6-6 combines with J gene TRBJ1-6; D unresolved. The V gene's germline CDR1 is MNHNY and CDR2 SVGAGI (reference sequence). V dropped 5 bases and J dropped 8 bases, with 13 bases sitting between them. The CDR3 contains 14 residues.

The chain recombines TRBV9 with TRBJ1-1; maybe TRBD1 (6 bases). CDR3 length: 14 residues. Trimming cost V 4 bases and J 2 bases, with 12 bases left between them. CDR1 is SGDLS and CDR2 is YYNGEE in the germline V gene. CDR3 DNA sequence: TGTGCCAGCAGCCTCGGGACACTTAACACTGAAGCTTTCTTT. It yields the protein CASSLGTLNTEAFF.

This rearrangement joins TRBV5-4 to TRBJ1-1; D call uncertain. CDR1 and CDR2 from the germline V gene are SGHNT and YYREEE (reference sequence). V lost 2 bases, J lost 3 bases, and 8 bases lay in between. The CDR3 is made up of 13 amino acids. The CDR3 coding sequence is TGTGCCAGCAGCTTCCCCGGGGACACTGAAGCTTTCTTT. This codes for CASSFPGDTEAFF.